The rows below give T cell receptor beta chains drawn from one sample of a study of cytomegalovirus exposure and HLA in healthy donors. Clones were read by immunoSEQ multiplex PCR, and TCRdb kept only the in-frame ones, dropping some. The data contain about 110,000 clones, 70% of them singletons. The sequencing input was PBMCs. These receptors all come from a man aged 30 to 39 in good health and CMV-seropositive. Each CDR3 is given with its conserved first and last residue. D genes are given only for firm matches. Clone size, where shown, is once, few, many, or a class for clones that have expanded.

>TRBV10-3|TRBD2|.|TRBJ2-3
TGTGCCATCAGTGAGTCGAGCGTGCACGGGGGGGTTAGCACAGATACGCAGTATTTT
CAISESSVHGGVSTDTQYF
>TRBV5-1|TRBD1|few|TRBJ1-1
TGCGCCACCAAGCAGCCGGGACAGATGAACACTGAAGCTTTCTTT
CATKQPGQMNTEAFF
>TRBV7-3|.|.|TRBJ2-2
TGTGCCAGCAGCTCGGTCCGGGGGGCCTTAAACACCGGGGAGCTGTTTTTT
CASSSVRGALNTGELFF
>TRBV15|.|.|TRBJ1-6
TGTGCCACCAGCAGAGATCGAGGTTATAATTCACCCCTCCACTTT
CATSRDRGYNSPLHF
>TRBV5-1|TRBD1|.|TRBJ2-2
TGCGCCAGCAGTCGGGACAGCACGAACACCGGGGAGCTGTTTTTT
CASSRDSTNTGELFF
>TRBV4-1|.|.|TRBJ1-1
TGCGCCAGCACCCAGGTTCGCGACACTGAAGCTTTCTTT
CASTQVRDTEAFF
>TRBV28|.|.|TRBJ2-5
TGTGCCAGCAGTTTAGGCAGGGCCCAAGAGACCCAGTACTTC
CASSLGRAQETQYF
>TRBV30|.|.|TRBJ1-1
TGTGCCTGGAAAGGTGGGAGAAACACTGAAGCTTTCTTT
CAWKGGRNTEAFF
>TRBV6-4|.|.|TRBJ1-1
TGTGCCAGCACCCCACTCCGGGACACTGAAGCTTTCTTT
CASTPLRDTEAFF
>TRBV10-2|.|once|TRBJ2-1
TGCGCCAGCAGTCGGACACTTTACAATGAGCAGTTCTTC
CASSRTLYNEQFF
>TRBV5-8|TRBD1|.|TRBJ2-1
TGTGCCAGCAGCTCGCTATTTGGGACAGGGGGCAATGAGCAGTTCTTC
CASSSLFGTGGNEQFF
>TRBV11-1|.|.|TRBJ2-1
TGTGCCAGCAGGGGCCAAAACCATGAGCAGTTCTTC
CASRGQNHEQFF
>TRBV19|TRBD1|.|TRBJ2-1
TGTGCCAGTAGTAAGGCGGGACAGGGCTACTACAATGAGCAGTTCTTC
CASSKAGQGYYNEQFF
>TRBV6-1|.|.|TRBJ1-2
TGTGCCAGCTGGGTGGGGGCCTTCTATGGCTACACCTTC
CASWVGAFYGYTF
>TRBV27|.|.|TRBJ2-1
TGTGCCAGCAGTTCTGCCGACCGACCGCAGGGGCGCCTGAATGAGCAGTTCTTC
CASSSADRPQGRLNEQFF
>TRBV9|TRBD1|.|TRBJ1-1
TGTGCCAGCAGCGTTGGGGCAGGGGGAGGAACTGAAGCTTTCTTT
CASSVGAGGGTEAFF